A selection of T cell receptor beta chains follows, all from one sample in a study of blood T cell repertoires in COVID-19. Clones were read by immunoSEQ multiplex PCR, and TCRdb kept only the in-frame ones, dropping some. The sample consists of about 180,000 clones, roughly 88% of them appearing once. Material: peripheral blood. Source of these receptors: a woman aged 55-69 years with acute or convalescent COVID-19. CDR3s include the opening cysteine and the closing phenylalanine or tryptophan. The order of the fields is V gene, clone size, J gene, D gene, CDR3 protein, CDR3 DNA. A D gene is named only where the DNA matches it firmly. Clone size, where shown, is once, few, many, or a class for clones that have expanded.

TRBV5-1	-	TRBJ2-3	TRBD2	CASSSGLAGGTDTQYF	TGCGCCAGCAGCTCCGGACTAGCGGGGGGCACAGATACGCAGTATTTT
TRBV5-1	few	TRBJ2-5	-	CASSVRDPQETQYF	TGCGCCAGCAGCGTTCGAGATCCTCAAGAGACCCAGTACTTC
TRBV5-4	-	TRBJ1-3	-	CASSLDITSGNTIYF	TGTGCCAGCAGCTTGGACATCACCTCTGGAAACACCATATATTTT
TRBV1	-	TRBJ2-7	-	CTSSQNDRGSSYEQYF	TGCACCAGCAGCCAGAACGACAGGGGAAGCTCCTACGAGCAGTACTTC
TRBV5-4	-	TRBJ1-3	-	CASSFYQGSGNTIYF	TGTGCCAGCAGCTTCTATCAGGGCTCTGGAAACACCATATATTTT
TRBV6-2/TRBV6-3	-	TRBJ1-5	-	CASSYSQGYQPQHF	TGTGCCAGCAGTTACTCCCAGGGATATCAGCCCCAGCATTTT
TRBV7-2	many	TRBJ2-5	TRBD2	CASSWGAGGQETQYF	TGTGCCAGCAGCTGGGGAGCGGGGGGCCAAGAGACCCAGTACTTC
TRBV5-4	-	TRBJ2-1	-	CASSGGGAYSYNEQFF	TGTGCCAGCAGCGGTGGGGGGGCCTATTCCTACAATGAGCAGTTCTTC
TRBV18	-	TRBJ1-1	TRBD1	CASSPRQGENTEAFF	TGTGCCAGCTCACCAAGGCAGGGGGAGAACACTGAAGCTTTCTTT
TRBV7-2	-	TRBJ2-3	TRBD2	CASSLVGTSGAGDTQYF	TGTGCCAGCAGCTTAGTCGGGACTAGCGGGGCGGGGGATACGCAGTATTTT
TRBV3-1/TRBV3-2	-	TRBJ1-2	TRBD1	CASSGPGGGGYTF	TGTGCCAGCAGCGGGCCAGGGGGTGGTGGCTACACCTTC
TRBV6-5	-	TRBJ1-5	TRBD1	CASSPDRGPNQPQHF	TGTGCCAGCAGTCCAGACAGGGGTCCCAATCAGCCCCAGCATTTT
TRBV10-3	once	TRBJ2-3	TRBD2	CAISSQGGDTQYF	TGTGCCATCAGTTCCCAGGGAGGGGATACGCAGTATTTT
TRBV6-6	-	TRBJ2-7	-	CASSYLGGYEQYF	TGTGCCAGCAGTTACTTGGGAGGTTACGAGCAGTACTTC
TRBV30	-	TRBJ1-4	-	CAWIGYEKLFF	TGTGCCTGGATCGGGTATGAAAAACTGTTTTTT
TRBV6-5	-	TRBJ1-1	-	CASSLQVNTEAFF	TGTGCCAGCAGTCTACAGGTTAACACTGAAGCTTTCTTT
TRBV19	once	TRBJ1-2	TRBD1	CASSLDRGPYGYTF	TGTGCCAGTAGTTTGGACAGGGGACCGTATGGCTACACCTTC
TRBV7-9	once	TRBJ2-5	TRBD2	CASSLARGGGAEETQYF	TGTGCCAGCAGCTTGGCCCGGGGCGGGGGGGCCGAAGAGACCCAGTACTTC
TRBV10-3	once	TRBJ1-3	TRBD1	CAIWDRGATGNTIYF	TGTGCCATCTGGGACAGGGGAGCGACTGGAAACACCATATATTTT
TRBV6-1	-	TRBJ1-4	TRBD1	CASSEQGEGANEKLFF	TGTGCCAGCAGTGAGCAGGGGGAAGGTGCTAATGAAAAACTGTTTTTT
TRBV7-8	-	TRBJ2-2	-	CASSLALQATVVFF	TGTGCCAGCAGCTTAGCCCTGCAGGCGACGGTGGTGTTTTTT
TRBV6-5	-	TRBJ1-2	-	CASHWAGYGYTF	TGTGCCAGCCATTGGGCGGGCTATGGCTACACCTTC
TRBV5-6	-	TRBJ2-5	TRBD2	CASSLTSGGAPPETQYF	TGTGCCAGCAGCTTGACTAGCGGGGGGGCCCCTCCGGAGACCCAGTACTTC
TRBV7-9	-	TRBJ1-6	TRBD1	CASSQRTGDSPLHF	TGTGCCAGCAGCCAACGGACAGGAGATTCACCCCTCCACTTT
TRBV9	-	TRBJ1-6	TRBD1	CASGDRAYNSPLHF	TGTGCCAGCGGAGACAGGGCGTATAATTCACCCCTCCACTTT
TRBV12-3/TRBV12-4	-	TRBJ2-4	-	CASSASRGNIQYF	TGTGCCAGCAGTGCCTCCAGGGGAAACATTCAGTACTTC
TRBV3-1/TRBV3-2	-	TRBJ1-2	-	CASSQGQKLYGYTF	TGTGCCAGCAGCCAAGGACAGAAGCTCTATGGCTACACCTTC
TRBV19	-	TRBJ1-4	-	CASSIDRAGTNEKLFF	TGTGCCAGTAGTATAGATCGCGCAGGAACTAATGAAAAACTGTTTTTT
TRBV19	once	TRBJ1-1	TRBD1	CASTFRDRMVNTEAFF	TGTGCCAGTACTTTTAGGGACAGGATGGTGAACACTGAAGCTTTCTTT
TRBV18	-	TRBJ2-2	TRBD2	CASSLPGTREAGELFF	TGTGCCAGCTCACTCCCCGGGACTAGGGAGGCCGGGGAGCTGTTTTTT
TRBV5-1	-	TRBJ1-1	TRBD1	CASSLGTGEAFF	TGCGCCAGCAGCTTAGGGACAGGAGAAGCTTTCTTT
TRBV6-5	once	TRBJ2-7	-	CASLSVDKQYF	TGTGCCAGCTTAAGCGTAGATAAGCAGTACTTC
TRBV5-8	-	TRBJ1-5	-	CASRPFPGSLNSNQPQHF	TGTGCCAGCAGACCCTTTCCGGGGAGTCTCAATAGCAATCAGCCCCAGCATTTT
TRBV11-2	-	TRBJ2-1	TRBD2	CASSLGGGLANGGGGEQFF	TGTGCCAGCAGCTTAGGCGGCGGACTAGCGAACGGCGGGGGGGGTGAGCAGTTCTTC
TRBV7-2	-	TRBJ2-1	-	CASRRSASGNEQFF	TGTGCCAGCAGACGTAGCGCATCTGGGAATGAGCAGTTCTTC
TRBV7-2	-	TRBJ1-1	-	CASSLPRPGTEAFF	TGTGCCAGCAGCCTCCCCAGGCCCGGAACTGAAGCTTTCTTT
TRBV6-2/TRBV6-3	-	TRBJ1-1	-	CASSYQDSRTEAFF	TGTGCCAGCAGTTACCAGGACTCTAGGACTGAAGCTTTCTTT
TRBV6-2/TRBV6-3	once	TRBJ2-3	-	CASSYLRTDTQYF	TGTGCCAGCAGTTACCTCCGGACTGATACGCAGTATTTT
TRBV2	once	TRBJ1-4	TRBD1	CASREDRWGNEKLFF	TGTGCCAGCAGGGAGGACAGGTGGGGAAATGAAAAACTGTTTTTT
TRBV4-3	-	TRBJ1-1	TRBD1	CASSQAPTGDTEAFF	TGCGCCAGCAGCCAAGCCCCGACAGGGGACACTGAAGCTTTCTTT
TRBV3-1/TRBV3-2	-	TRBJ1-5	-	CASSPGNRNQPQHF	TGTGCCAGCAGCCCAGGGAATCGCAATCAGCCCCAGCATTTT
TRBV6-6	-	TRBJ1-1	-	CASSYKQNTEAFF	TGTGCCAGCAGTTACAAGCAGAACACTGAAGCTTTCTTT
TRBV19	-	TRBJ2-3	-	CASSINQGGVADTQYF	TGTGCCAGTAGTATAAATCAGGGAGGTGTCGCAGATACGCAGTATTTT
TRBV5-4	few	TRBJ2-2	-	CASSLSATGELFF	TGTGCCAGCAGCTTGTCAGCGACCGGGGAGCTGTTTTTT
TRBV30	-	TRBJ2-2	-	CAGTWGLLNTGELFF	TGTGCCGGGACCTGGGGACTCCTTAACACCGGGGAGCTGTTTTTT
TRBV6-6	-	TRBJ2-1	-	CASSYSRVDEQFF	TGTGCCAGCAGTTACTCGCGGGTGGATGAGCAGTTCTTC
TRBV5-6	few	TRBJ1-2	TRBD1	CASSWGTGGNGYTF	TGTGCCAGCAGCTGGGGGACAGGGGGCAATGGCTACACCTTC
TRBV18	-	TRBJ2-1	TRBD2	CASSPSLAGGDEQFF	TGTGCCAGCTCACCGTCCCTAGCGGGGGGGGATGAGCAGTTCTTC
TRBV2	-	TRBJ1-3	-	CASSENTGNTIYF	TGTGCCAGCAGTGAAAATACTGGAAACACCATATATTTT
TRBV9	few	TRBJ1-5	TRBD1	CASSLDRGFQPQHF	TGTGCCAGCAGCCTGGACAGGGGTTTTCAGCCCCAGCATTTT
TRBV6-1	-	TRBJ1-6	-	CASSEAPGGRSYNSPLHF	TGTGCCAGCAGTGAAGCGCCGGGAGGGCGATCCTATAATTCACCCCTCCACTTT
TRBV5-4	-	TRBJ2-7	-	CASSLGIGGVAYEQYF	TGTGCCAGCAGCTTGGGGATCGGCGGGGTTGCCTACGAGCAGTACTTC